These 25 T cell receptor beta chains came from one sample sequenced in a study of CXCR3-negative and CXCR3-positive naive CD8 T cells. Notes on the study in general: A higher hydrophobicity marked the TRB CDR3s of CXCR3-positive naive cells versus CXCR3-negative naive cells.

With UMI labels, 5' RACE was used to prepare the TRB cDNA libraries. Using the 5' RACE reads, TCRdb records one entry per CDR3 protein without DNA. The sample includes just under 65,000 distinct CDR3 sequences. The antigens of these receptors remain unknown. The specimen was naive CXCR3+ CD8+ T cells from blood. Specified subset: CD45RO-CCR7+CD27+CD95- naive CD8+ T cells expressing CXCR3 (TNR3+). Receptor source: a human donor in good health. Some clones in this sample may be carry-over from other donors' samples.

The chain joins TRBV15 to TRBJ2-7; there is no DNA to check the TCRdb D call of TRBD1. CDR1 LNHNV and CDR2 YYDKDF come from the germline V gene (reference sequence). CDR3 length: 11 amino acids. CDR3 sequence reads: CASSSGHEQYF.

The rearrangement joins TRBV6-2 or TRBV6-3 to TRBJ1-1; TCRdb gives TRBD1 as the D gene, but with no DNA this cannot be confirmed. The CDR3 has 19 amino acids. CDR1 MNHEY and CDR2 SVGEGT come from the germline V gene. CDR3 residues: CASSYIKGGAGLMNTEAFF.

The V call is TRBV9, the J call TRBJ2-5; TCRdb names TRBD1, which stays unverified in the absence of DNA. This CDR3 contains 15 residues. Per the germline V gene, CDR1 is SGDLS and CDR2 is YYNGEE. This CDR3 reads CASSGQGDLQETQYF.

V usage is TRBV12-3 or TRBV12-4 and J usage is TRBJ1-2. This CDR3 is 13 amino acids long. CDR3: CASSFGQNYGYTF.

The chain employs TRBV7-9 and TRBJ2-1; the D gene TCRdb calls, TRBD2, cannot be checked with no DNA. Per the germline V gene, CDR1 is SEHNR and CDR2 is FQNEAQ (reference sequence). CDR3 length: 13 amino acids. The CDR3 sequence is CASSRSLAGEQFF. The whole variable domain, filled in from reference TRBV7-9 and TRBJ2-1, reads DTGVSQNPRHKITKRGQNVTFRCDPISEHNRLYWYRQTLGQGPEFLTYFQNEAQLEKSRLLSDRFSAERPKGSFSTLEIQRTEQGDSAMYLCASSRSLAGEQFFGPGTRLTVL.

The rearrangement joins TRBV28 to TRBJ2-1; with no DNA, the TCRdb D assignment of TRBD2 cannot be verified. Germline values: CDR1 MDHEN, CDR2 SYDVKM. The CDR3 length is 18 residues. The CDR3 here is CASSLIVSRLVGYNEQFF.

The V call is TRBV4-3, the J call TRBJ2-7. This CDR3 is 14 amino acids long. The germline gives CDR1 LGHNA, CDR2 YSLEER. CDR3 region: CASSQDSSSYGQYF.

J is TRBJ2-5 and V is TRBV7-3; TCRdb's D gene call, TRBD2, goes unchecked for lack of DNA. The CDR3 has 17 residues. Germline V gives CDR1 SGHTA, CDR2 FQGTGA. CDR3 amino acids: CASSLLAGATPGETQYF.

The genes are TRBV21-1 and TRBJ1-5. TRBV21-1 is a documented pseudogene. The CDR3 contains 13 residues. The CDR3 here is CASSTMHRQPQHF.

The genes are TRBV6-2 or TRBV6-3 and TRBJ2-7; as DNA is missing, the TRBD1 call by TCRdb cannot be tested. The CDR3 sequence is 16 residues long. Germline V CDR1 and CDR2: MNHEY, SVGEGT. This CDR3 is CASSYSGTGPAYEQYF.

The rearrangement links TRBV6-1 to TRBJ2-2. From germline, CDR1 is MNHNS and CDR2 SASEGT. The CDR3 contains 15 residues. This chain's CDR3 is CASRLGSGFSGELFF.

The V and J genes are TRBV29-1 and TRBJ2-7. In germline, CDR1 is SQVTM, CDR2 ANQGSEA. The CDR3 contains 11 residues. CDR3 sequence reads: CSVSEADEQYF.

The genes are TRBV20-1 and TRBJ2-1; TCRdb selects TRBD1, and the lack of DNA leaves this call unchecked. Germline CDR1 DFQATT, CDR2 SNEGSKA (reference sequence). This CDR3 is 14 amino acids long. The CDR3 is CSARVQAGYNEQFF.

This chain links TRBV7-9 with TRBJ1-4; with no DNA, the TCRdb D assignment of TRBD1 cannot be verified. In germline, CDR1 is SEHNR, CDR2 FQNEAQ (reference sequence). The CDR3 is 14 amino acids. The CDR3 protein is CASSLNNEGEKLFF.

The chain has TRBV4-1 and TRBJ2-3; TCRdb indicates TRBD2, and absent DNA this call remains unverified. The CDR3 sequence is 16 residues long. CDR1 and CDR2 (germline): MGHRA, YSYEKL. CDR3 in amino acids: CASSAPGAGLTDTQYF.

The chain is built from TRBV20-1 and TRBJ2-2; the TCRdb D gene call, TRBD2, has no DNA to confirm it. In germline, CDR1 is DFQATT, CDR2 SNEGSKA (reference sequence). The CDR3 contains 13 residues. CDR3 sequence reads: CSASGGVTGELFF.

The CDR3 is CASSHSGGGIRSYEQYF. The rearrangement links TRBV28 to TRBJ2-7; TCRdb picks TRBD1, but there is no DNA to check that call. CDR3 size: 17 residues. Looked up from germline, CDR1 is MDHEN and CDR2 is SYDVKM.

CDR3 protein: CASSTTGPDTQYF. The chain couples TRBV5-1 to TRBJ2-3; TCRdb's D call of TRBD1 is untestable without DNA. The CDR3 sequence is 13 residues long. Germline V gives CDR1 SGHRS, CDR2 YFSETQ.

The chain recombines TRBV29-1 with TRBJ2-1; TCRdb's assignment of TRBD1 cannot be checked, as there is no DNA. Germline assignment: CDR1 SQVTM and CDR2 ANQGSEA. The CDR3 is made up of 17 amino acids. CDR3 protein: CSVEGPGTPLGYNEQFF.

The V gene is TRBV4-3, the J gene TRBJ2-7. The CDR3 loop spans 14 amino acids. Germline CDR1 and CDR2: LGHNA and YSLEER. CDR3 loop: CASSQGSFSGEQYF.

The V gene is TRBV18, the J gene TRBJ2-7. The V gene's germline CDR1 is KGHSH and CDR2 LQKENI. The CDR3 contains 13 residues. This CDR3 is CASSPGPAYEQYF.

The CDR3 reads CASSSRQAYNEQFF. The V gene is TRBV5-1, the J gene TRBJ2-1; lacking DNA, the TRBD1 call made by TCRdb goes unchecked. Germline-derived CDR1 and CDR2 are SGHRS and YFSETQ. The CDR3 runs to 14 residues.

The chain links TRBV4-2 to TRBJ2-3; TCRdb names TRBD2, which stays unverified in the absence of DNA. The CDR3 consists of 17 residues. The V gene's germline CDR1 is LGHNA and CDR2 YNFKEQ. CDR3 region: CASSQEPTSGSEDTQYF.

The CDR3 sequence is CASSPQENIQYF. The chain links TRBV12-3 or TRBV12-4 to TRBJ2-4; as DNA is missing, the TRBD1 call by TCRdb cannot be tested. The CDR3 length is 12 residues.

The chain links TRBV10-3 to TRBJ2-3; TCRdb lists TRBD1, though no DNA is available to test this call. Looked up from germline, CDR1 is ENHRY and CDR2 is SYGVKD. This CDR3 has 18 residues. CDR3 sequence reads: CAISERLGGTLGTDTQYF.